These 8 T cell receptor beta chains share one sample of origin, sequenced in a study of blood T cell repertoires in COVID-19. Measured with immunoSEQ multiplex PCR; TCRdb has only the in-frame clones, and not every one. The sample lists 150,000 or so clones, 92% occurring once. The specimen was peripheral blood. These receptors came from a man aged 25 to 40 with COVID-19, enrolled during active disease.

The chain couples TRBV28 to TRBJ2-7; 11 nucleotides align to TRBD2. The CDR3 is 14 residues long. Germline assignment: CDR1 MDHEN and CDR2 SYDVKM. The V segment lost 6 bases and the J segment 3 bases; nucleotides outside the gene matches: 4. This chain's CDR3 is CASSPGTSGYEQYF. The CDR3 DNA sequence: TGTGCCAGCAGCCCCGGGACTAGCGGCTACGAGCAGTACTTC.

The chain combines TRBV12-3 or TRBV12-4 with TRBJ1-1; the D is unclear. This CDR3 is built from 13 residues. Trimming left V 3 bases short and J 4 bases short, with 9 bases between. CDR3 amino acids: CASSLREGTEAFF. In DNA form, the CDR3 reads TGTGCCAGCAGTTTGAGGGAGGGCACTGAAGCTTTCTTT.

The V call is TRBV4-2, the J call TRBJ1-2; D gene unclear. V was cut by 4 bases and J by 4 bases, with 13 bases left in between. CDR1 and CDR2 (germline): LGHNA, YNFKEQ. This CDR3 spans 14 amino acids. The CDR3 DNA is TGTGCCAGCAGCCGTCCAAACAGCCTCTATGGCTACACCTTC. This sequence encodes CASSRPNSLYGYTF.

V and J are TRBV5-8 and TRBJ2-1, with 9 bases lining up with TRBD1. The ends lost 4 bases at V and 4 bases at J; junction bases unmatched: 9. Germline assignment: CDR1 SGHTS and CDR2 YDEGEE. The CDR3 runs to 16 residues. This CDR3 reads CASSRPGQGSYNEQFF. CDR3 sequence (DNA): TGTGCCAGCAGCCGACCGGGACAGGGTTCGTACAATGAGCAGTTCTTC.

This chain's CDR3 is CAITGGDCCNQPQHF. The CDR3 coding sequence is TGTGCCATCACAGGCGGGGACTGCTGCAATCAGCCCCAGCATTTT. This chain joins TRBV14 and TRBJ1-5, with D possibly TRBD1 on 5 matching bases. CDR3 length: 15 residues. Germline V gives CDR1 SGHDN, CDR2 FVKESK. Trimming shortened V by 10 bases and J by 2 bases, and 18 bases separated the two germline ends.

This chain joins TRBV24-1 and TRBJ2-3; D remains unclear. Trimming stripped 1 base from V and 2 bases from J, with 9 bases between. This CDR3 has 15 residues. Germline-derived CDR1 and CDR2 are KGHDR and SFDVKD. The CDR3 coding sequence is TGTGCCACCAGTGATTTCCGACATTACACAGATACGCAGTATTTT. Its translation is CATSDFRHYTDTQYF.

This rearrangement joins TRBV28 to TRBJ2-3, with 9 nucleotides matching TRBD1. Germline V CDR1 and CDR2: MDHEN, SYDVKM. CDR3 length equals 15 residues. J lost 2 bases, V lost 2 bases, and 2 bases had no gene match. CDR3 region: CASSLGQGYTDTQYF. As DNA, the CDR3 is TGTGCCAGCAGTTTAGGACAGGGGTACACAGATACGCAGTATTTT.

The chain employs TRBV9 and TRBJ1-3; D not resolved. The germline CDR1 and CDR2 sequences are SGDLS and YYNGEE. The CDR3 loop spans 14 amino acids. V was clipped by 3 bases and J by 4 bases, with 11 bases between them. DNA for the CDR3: TGTGCCAGCAGCGAGAGGGTTTTCGGAAACACCATATATTTT. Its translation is CASSERVFGNTIYF.